This T cell receptor (beta chain) was captured by sequencing in a study of shared clonotypes between healthy human individuals. Findings and limits, study-wide: The sole specimen, blood, was sampled, and tissue repertoires likely differ. Between four donors, naive CD4 clonotypes were shared at a level of about 5%.

A remark on this clone: What it recognizes is unknown.

For every subset, genomic DNA was evenly distributed across several immunoSEQ plates. The authors' processing: Without quality scores, immunoSEQ junctional reads could not be filtered like full-length reads. Here immunoSEQ multiplex PCR was the method, and the copy in TCRdb shows in-frame clones only, minus some. V and J calls and clone size are given by that table; D and trimming were obtained from the DNA. Of fewer than 1.4 million clones listed, approximately 80% were seen once; the top ten hold roughly 0.57%. The receptor was derived from a young man in good health. Some clones in this sample may be carry-over from other donors' samples. Sequencing was performed on memory CD4+ T cells from PBMCs. As for subset: CD45RA-negative fraction.

CDR3 region: CAISQPGGGTQYF. As DNA, the CDR3 is TGTGCCATCAGTCAGCCGGGCGGTGGGACCCAGTACTTC. The rearrangement joins TRBV10-3 to TRBJ2-5; the D is unclear. Deletions cut 5 bases from V and 7 bases from J, with 14 bases between. The CDR3 length is 13 residues. CDR1 and CDR2 from the germline V gene are ENHRY and SYGVKD.